This entry features one T cell receptor beta chain sequence. The sample is drawn from a study of blood T cell repertoires in COVID-19. Only in-frame clones appear in the TCRdb table, and some are missing; sequencing was by immunoSEQ multiplex PCR. The sample includes around 75,000 clones, 79% of them seen just once. The V end lost 0 bases, the J end lost 4 bases, and 8 bases lay between the germline ends. The germline CDR1 and CDR2 sequences are SGHDT and YYEEEE. CDR3 size: 14 residues. The rearrangement joins TRBV5-6 to TRBJ2-1; tentatively, D is TRBD2 (6 bases). The TCR originated in a woman older than 75 with active or convalescent COVID-19. The sample comprised peripheral blood. CDR3 loop: CASSLVGLYNEQFF. The DNA of the CDR3 is TGTGCCAGCAGCTTGGTGGGACTTTACAATGAGCAGTTCTTC.